A single sample is the source of the 5 T cell receptor beta chains below, sequenced in a study of OX40 agonist ivuxolimab in advanced cancers. The assay was immunoSEQ multiplex PCR, and TCRdb's table has in-frame clones only and misses some. Of tens of thousands of clones in the sample, 85% to 90% were seen once. The sequencing used CD4+ or CD8+ T cells sorted from blood, collected in a trial of the OX40 agonist ivuxolimab. These receptors came from an adult with an advanced solid tumor such as melanoma, head and neck, liver or kidney cancer.

This chain links TRBV4-1 with TRBJ2-5, with 10 bases lining up with TRBD2. The CDR3 loop spans 15 amino acids. The trim removed 2 bases at V and 3 bases at J, leaving 3 bases unmatched. Germline assignment: CDR1 MGHRA and CDR2 YSYEKL. DNA of the CDR3: TGCGCCAGCAGCCAAATTAGCGGGGGGAAAGAGACCCAGTACTTC. It specifies CASSQISGGKETQYF.

The chain carries TRBV5-6 and TRBJ1-4; maybe TRBD1 (5 bases). Germline V CDR1 and CDR2: SGHDT, YYEEEE. V lost 2 bases and J 2 bases, leaving 10 bases between the germline ends. The CDR3 has 15 amino acids. CDR3 sequence: CASSLAGRTNEKLFF. The CDR3 coding sequence is TGTGCCAGCAGCTTAGCAGGGAGGACTAATGAAAAACTGTTTTTT.

V usage is TRBV28 and J usage is TRBJ1-3, with no clear D. The CDR3 is made up of 12 amino acids. CDR1 is MDHEN and CDR2 is SYDVKM in the germline V gene. Trimming pared 10 bases from V and 3 bases from J, leaving 10 bases between. Here the CDR3 reads CAIQDLGNTIYF. CDR3 coding DNA: TGTGCCATCCAGGACCTTGGAAACACCATATATTTT.

The V and J genes are TRBV18 and TRBJ2-7, with TRBD1 matching over 9 bases. The CDR3 contains 14 residues. With 6 bases clipped from V and 5 bases from J, the junction kept 8 bases outside the gene matches. Germline V gene sequence: CDR1 KGHSH, CDR2 LQKENI. This chain's CDR3 is CASSLGQGINEQYF. In DNA form, the CDR3 reads TGTGCCAGCTCCCTAGGACAGGGGATCAACGAGCAGTACTTC.

The chain links TRBV9 to TRBJ1-6; the D gene is possibly TRBD1 (5 bases). Trimming removed 3 bases at V and 5 bases at J, with 18 bases between. The CDR3 consists of 17 residues. From germline, CDR1 is SGDLS and CDR2 YYNGEE. CDR3 sequence (DNA): TGTGCCAGCAGCGCCCTGATGCAGGAAGGGGATAATTCACCCCTCCACTTT. As protein: CASSALMQEGDNSPLHF. Supplemented by reference TRBV9 and TRBJ1-6, the full variable domain reads DSGVTQTPKHLITATGQRVTLRCSPRSGDLSVYWYQQSLDQGLQFLIQYYNGEERAKGNILERFSAQQFPDLHSELNLSSLELGDSALYFCASSALMQEGDNSPLHFGNGTRLTVT.